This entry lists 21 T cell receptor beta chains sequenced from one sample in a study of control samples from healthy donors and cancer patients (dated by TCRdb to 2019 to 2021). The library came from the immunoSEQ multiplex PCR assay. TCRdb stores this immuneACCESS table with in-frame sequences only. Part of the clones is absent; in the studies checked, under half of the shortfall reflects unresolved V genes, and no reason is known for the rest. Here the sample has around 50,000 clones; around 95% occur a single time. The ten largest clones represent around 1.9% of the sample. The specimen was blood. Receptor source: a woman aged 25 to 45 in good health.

The CDR3 DNA follows: TGTGCCAGCAGCACCCTAGCGGGAGCGGATACGCAGTATTTT. Encoded protein: CASSTLAGADTQYF. The chain carries TRBV5-4 and TRBJ2-3, with 10 bases aligning to TRBD2. There are 14 residues in the CDR3. Germline V gene lookup returns CDR1 SGHNT and CDR2 YYREEE (reference sequence). V gave up 4 bases and J gave up 6 bases; unmatched junction bases: 5.

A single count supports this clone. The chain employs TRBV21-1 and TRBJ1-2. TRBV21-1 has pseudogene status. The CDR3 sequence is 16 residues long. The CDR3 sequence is CASSKPAGTSNYGYTF. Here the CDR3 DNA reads TGTGCCAGCAGCAAACCCGCCGGGACCTCTAACTATGGCTACACCTTC.

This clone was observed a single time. The CDR3 bases are TGTGCCAGTAGTATCTTGGGCGGGAGGACTTGGGAGCAGTTCTTC. Translation: CASSILGGRTWEQFF. The genes are TRBV19 and TRBJ2-1; TRBD2 agrees at 8 bases. After removal of 3 bases from V and 10 bases from J, the junction contained 11 bases not matched to a gene. This CDR3 is 15 amino acids long. Germline V gene data show CDR1 as LNHDA and CDR2 as SQIVND (reference sequence).

In DNA, the CDR3 is TGCAGCGCCCCCCGGGGGTCCCAAGAGACCCAGTACTTC. Its protein is CSAPRGSQETQYF. The chain carries TRBV29-1 and TRBJ2-5, with D perhaps TRBD2 (6 bases). In germline, CDR1 is SQVTM, CDR2 ANQGSEA. V was trimmed by 7 bases and J by 1 base, leaving 13 bases between them. This CDR3 is built from 13 residues.

As DNA, the CDR3 is TGTGCCAGCATTCCCAGCGGGTTTGACGGGGAGCTGTTTTTT. Protein sequence: CASIPSGFDGELFF. The chain links TRBV27 to TRBJ2-2; tentative D call: TRBD2 (6 bases). This CDR3 comprises 14 residues. Germline CDR1 MNHEY, CDR2 SMNVEV (reference sequence). Trimming pared 7 bases from V and 7 bases from J, leaving 16 bases between.

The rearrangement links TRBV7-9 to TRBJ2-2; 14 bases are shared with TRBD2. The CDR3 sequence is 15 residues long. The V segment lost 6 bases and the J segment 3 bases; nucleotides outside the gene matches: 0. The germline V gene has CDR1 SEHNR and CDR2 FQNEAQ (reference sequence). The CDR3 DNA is TGTGCCAGCAGGGGACTAGCGGGAGACACCGGGGAGCTGTTTTTT. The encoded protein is CASRGLAGDTGELFF.

The CDR3 coding sequence is TGTGCCAGCAGTTCCCGGGACAGAGCACAGTTCTTC. Protein sequence: CASSSRDRAQFF. The genes are TRBV28 and TRBJ2-1; 7 nucleotides match TRBD1. There are 12 residues in the CDR3. V dropped 4 bases and J dropped 13; count of bases not matched to a gene: 7. CDR1 MDHEN and CDR2 SYDVKM come from the germline V gene.

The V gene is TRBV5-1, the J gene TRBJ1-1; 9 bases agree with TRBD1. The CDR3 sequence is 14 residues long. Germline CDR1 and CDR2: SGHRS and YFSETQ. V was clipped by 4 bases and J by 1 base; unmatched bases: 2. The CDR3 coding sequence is TGCGCCAGCAGCATGACAGGGGGGAACACTGAAGCTTTCTTT. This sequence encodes CASSMTGGNTEAFF.

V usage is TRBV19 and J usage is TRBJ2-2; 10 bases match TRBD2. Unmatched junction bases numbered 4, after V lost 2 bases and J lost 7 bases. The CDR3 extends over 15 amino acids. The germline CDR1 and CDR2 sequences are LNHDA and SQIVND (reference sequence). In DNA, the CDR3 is TGTGCCAGTAGTATAAGCGGGAGGGTGGACGGGGAGCTGTTTTTT. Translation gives CASSISGRVDGELFF.

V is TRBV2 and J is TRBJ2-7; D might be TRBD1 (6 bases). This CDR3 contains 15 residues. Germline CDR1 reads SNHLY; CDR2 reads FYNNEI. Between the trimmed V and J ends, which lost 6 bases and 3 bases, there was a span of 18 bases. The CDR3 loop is CASRADSAEIYEQYF. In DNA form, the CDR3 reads TGTGCCAGCAGAGCGGACAGTGCCGAAATCTACGAGCAGTACTTC. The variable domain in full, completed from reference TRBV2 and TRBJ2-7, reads EPEVTQTPSHQVTQMGQEVILRCVPISNHLYFYWYRQILGQKVEFLVSFYNNEISEKSEIFDDQFSVERPDGSNFTLKIRSTKLEDSAMYFCASRADSAEIYEQYFGPGTRLTVT.

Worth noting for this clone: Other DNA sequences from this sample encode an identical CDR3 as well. CDR3 loop: CASSIGRNTGELFF. As DNA, the CDR3 is TGTGCCAGTAGTATAGGCAGAAACACCGGGGAGCTGTTTTTT. The chain links TRBV19 to TRBJ2-2; D ambiguous. Between the trimmed V and J ends, which lost 1 base and 2 bases, there was a span of 5 bases. The length of the CDR3 is 14 residues. Germline V lookup: CDR1 LNHDA, CDR2 SQIVND (reference sequence).

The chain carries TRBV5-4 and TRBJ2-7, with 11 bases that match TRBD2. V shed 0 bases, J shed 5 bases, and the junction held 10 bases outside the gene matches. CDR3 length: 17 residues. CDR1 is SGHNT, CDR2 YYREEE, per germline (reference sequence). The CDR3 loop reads CASSLVGLAGRGDEQYF. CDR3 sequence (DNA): TGTGCCAGCAGCTTGGTTGGACTAGCGGGTCGTGGAGACGAGCAGTACTTC.

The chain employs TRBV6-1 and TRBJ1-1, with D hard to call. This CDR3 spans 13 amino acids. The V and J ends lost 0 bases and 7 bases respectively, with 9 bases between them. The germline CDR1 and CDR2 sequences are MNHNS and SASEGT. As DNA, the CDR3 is TGTGCCAGCAGTGAAGCGACCCACCATGAAGCTTTCTTT. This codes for CASSEATHHEAFF.

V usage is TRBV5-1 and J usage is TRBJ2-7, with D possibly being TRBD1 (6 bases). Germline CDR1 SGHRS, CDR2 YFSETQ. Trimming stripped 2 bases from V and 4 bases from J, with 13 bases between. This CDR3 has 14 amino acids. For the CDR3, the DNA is TGCGCCAGCAGCTTCGAACAGGGTCCTTACGAGCAGTACTTC. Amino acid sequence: CASSFEQGPYEQYF.

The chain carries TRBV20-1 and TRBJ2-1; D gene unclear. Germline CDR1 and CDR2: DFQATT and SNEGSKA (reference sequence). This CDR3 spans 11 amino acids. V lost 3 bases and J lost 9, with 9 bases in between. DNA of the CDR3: TGCAGTGCTAGTCCCCCGAGTGAGCAGTTCTTC. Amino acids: CSASPPSEQFF.

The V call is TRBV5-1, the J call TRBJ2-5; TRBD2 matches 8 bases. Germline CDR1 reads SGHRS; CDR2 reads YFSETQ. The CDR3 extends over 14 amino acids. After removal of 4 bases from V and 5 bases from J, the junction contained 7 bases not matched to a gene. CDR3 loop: CASSHSGTAETQYF. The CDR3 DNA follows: TGCGCCAGCAGCCATAGCGGGACTGCGGAGACCCAGTACTTC.

DNA for the CDR3: TGTGCCAGCAGTCGACAGGCTGGAAACACCATATATTTT. The encoded protein is CASSRQAGNTIYF. The chain uses TRBV6-5 and TRBJ1-3; D is perhaps TRBD1 (6 bases). The CDR3 length is 13 residues. Deletions cut 5 bases from V and 2 bases from J, with 7 bases between. Germline V gene sequence: CDR1 MNHEY, CDR2 SVGAGI.

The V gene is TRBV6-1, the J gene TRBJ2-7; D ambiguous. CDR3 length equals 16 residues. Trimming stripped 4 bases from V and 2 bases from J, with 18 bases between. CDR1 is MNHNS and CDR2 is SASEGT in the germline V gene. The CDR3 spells CASSGIRPTGPYEQYF. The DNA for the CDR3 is TGTGCCAGCAGTGGTATCAGGCCAACTGGGCCCTACGAGCAGTACTTC.

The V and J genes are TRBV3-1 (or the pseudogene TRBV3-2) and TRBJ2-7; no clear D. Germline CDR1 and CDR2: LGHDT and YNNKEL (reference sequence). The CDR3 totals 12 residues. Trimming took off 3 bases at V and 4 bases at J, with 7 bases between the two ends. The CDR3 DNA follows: TGTGCCAGCAGCCAGGGTGGGTACGAGCAGTACTTC. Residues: CASSQGGYEQYF.

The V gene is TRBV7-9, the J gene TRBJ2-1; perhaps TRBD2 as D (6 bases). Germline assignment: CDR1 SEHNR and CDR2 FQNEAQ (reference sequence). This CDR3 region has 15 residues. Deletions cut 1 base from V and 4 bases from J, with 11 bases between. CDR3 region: CASSLGGNGYNEQFF. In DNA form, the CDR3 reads TGTGCCAGCAGCTTAGGCGGGAATGGTTACAATGAGCAGTTCTTC. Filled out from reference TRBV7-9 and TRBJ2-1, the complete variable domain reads DTGVSQNPRHKITKRGQNVTFRCDPISEHNRLYWYRQTLGQGPEFLTYFQNEAQLEKSRLLSDRFSAERPKGSFSTLEIQRTEQGDSAMYLCASSLGGNGYNEQFFGPGTRLTVL.

The CDR3 region has the DNA TGTGCCAGCAGCTTAGGCCAGGGGCAAGGACTAGCCAAAAACATTCAGTACTTC. Its protein product is CASSLGQGQGLAKNIQYF. The chain is built from TRBV7-2 and TRBJ2-4, with a weak D call TRBD1 (6 bases). This CDR3 has 18 residues. The germline V and J ends were trimmed by 1 base and 0 bases, with 16 bases remaining between them. Germline lookup yields CDR1 SGHTA and CDR2 FQGNSA.